This record covers a single TCR beta chain. This entry comes from a study of T cell changes during pregnancy in multiple sclerosis. Sequencing used immunoSEQ multiplex PCR; TCRdb keeps in-frame clones, though not all of them. The profile shows 30,000 to 40,000 clones, around nine tenths of them singletons. Germline loops: CDR1 SGDLS, CDR2 YYNGEE. Trimming stripped 0 bases from V and 6 bases from J, with 11 bases between. This CDR3 contains 14 residues. The chain has TRBV9 and TRBJ2-3; D not certain. The sequence was obtained from a female donor in good health, enrolled as a control in a pregnancy study. Material: CD4+ T cells from peripheral blood mononuclear cells, obtained in the third trimester of pregnancy. CDR3 loop: CASSVVPRSDTQYF. CDR3 nucleotides: TGTGCCAGCAGCGTAGTCCCTAGGTCGGATACGCAGTATTTT.